Detailed here is one T cell receptor beta chain. The antigen is unknown. CDR3 size: 15 residues. V lost 5 bases to trimming and J lost 5 bases; unmatched junction nucleotides: 9. Looked up from germline, CDR1 is SEHNR and CDR2 is FQNEAQ (reference sequence). The data were obtained in a study of early stage breast cancer tumors. Study details: Most of the 16 invasive tumors were ER+, PR+ and HER2-. Study observations and caveats: Most shared enriched TCRB sequences were commonly generated ones. Tumor and normal breast were distinguished via blood comparison in about 90% of the 16 patients.

Each sample had two DNA replicates, 0.45 to 0.65 ug blood or about 1.4 ug tissue. Assay: immunoSEQ multiplex PCR; the TCRdb copy retains only in-frame clones and omits some. This sample carries about 36,000 clones, over 65% of them seen once, and the ten largest clones take about 7%. V usage is TRBV7-9 and J usage is TRBJ2-7, with TRBD2 identical over 10 bases. This TCR derives from a person aged 55-75 years with breast cancer. The sample consisted of blood. CDR3 coding DNA: TGTGCCAGCAGCCTGAGAGCGGGAGGGCCACACGAGCAGTACTTC. Encoded protein: CASSLRAGGPHEQYF.